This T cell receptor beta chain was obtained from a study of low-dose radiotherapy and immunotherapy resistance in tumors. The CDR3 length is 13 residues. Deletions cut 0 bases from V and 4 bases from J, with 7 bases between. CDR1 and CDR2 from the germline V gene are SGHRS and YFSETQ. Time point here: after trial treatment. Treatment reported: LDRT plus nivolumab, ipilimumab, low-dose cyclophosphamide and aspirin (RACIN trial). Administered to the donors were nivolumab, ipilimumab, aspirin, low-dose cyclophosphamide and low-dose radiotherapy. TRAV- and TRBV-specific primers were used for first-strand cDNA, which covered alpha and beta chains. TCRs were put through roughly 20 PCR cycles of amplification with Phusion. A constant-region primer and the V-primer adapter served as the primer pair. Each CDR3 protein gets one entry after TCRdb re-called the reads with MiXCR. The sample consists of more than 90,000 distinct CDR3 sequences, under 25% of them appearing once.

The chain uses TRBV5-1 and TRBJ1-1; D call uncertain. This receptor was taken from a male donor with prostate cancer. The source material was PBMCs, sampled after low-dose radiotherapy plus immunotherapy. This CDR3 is CASSLEAVTEAFF. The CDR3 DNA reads TGCGCCAGCAGCTTGGAGGCGGTCACTGAAGCTTTCTTT.